This TCR beta chain appears in the sequencing data of a study of blood T cell repertoires in COVID-19. A few counts support this clone. The assay was immunoSEQ multiplex PCR, and TCRdb's table has in-frame clones only and misses some. This table has 30,000 to 35,000 clones, 82% appearing once. The CDR3 runs 15 residues. CDR1 and CDR2 (germline): LGHDT, YNNKEL (reference sequence). The V gene lost 2 bases and the J gene lost 7 bases, with 14 bases spanning the gap. The sample taken for sequencing was peripheral blood. The rearrangement uses TRBV3-1 (or the pseudogene TRBV3-2) and TRBJ2-2, with a weak D call TRBD1 (6 bases). The TCR sequence derives from a man older than 75 with active or convalescent COVID-19. The CDR3 region has the DNA TGTGCCAGCAGCCAAATCTGGAACAGGGTCGGGGAGCTGTTTTTT. Its protein is CASSQIWNRVGELFF.